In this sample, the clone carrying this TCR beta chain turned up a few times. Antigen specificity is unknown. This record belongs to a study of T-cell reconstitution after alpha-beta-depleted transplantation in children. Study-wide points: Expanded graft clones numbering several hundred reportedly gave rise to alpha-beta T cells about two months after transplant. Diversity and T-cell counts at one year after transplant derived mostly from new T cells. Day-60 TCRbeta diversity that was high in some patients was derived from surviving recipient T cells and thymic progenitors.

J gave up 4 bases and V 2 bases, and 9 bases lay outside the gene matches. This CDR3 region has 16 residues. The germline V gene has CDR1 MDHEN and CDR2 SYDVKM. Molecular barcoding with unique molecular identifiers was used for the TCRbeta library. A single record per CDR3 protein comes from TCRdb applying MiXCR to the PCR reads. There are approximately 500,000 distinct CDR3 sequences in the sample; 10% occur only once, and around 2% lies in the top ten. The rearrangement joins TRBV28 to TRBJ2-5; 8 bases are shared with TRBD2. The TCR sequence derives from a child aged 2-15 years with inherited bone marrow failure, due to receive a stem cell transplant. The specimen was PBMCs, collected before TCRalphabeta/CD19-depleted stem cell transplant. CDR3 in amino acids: CASSLKFWAGGETQYF. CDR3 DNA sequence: TGTGCCAGCAGTTTAAAATTTTGGGCGGGAGGAGAGACCCAGTACTTC.